This T cell receptor (beta chain) was sequenced during a study of blood T cell repertoires in COVID-19. Across the study: Acute-phase and convalescent COVID-19 samples originated in the United States, Italy and Spain. T cells, B-cell-depleted T cells, or PBMCs supplied cDNA or gDNA.

CDR3 length equals 16 residues. Trimming at V came to 7 bases and at J to 6 bases, leaving 12 bases not matched to a gene. Germline V gene data show CDR1 as LNHDA and CDR2 as SQIVND (reference sequence). Per the original data handling: Reference gene primer amplification yielded estimated nucleated cell counts. Assay used: immunoSEQ multiplex PCR; TCRdb lists only in-frame clones, some missing. V, J and clone size were drawn from that table, and D and trimming were deduced from the DNA. The sample lists fewer than 250,000 clones; roughly 85% were seen once. Sequencing was carried out using peripheral blood. The chain employs TRBV19 and TRBJ1-6, with 7 nucleotides matching TRBD1. The sequence was collected from a woman between 40 and 50 years old with active or convalescent COVID-19. This chain's CDR3 is CASTRGTGTVNSPLHF. CDR3 in DNA: TGTGCCAGTACCAGGGGGACCGGGACAGTTAATTCACCCCTCCACTTT. Variable domain in full (rest from reference TRBV19 and TRBJ1-6): DGGITQSPKYLFRKEGQNVTLSCEQNLNHDAMYWYRQDPGQGLRLIYYSQIVNDFQKGDIAEGYSVSREKKESFPLTVTSAQKNPTAFYLCASTRGTGTVNSPLHFGNGTRLTVT.